This T cell receptor (beta chain) originates from a study of T cell changes during pregnancy in multiple sclerosis. TCRdb's table, derived via immunoSEQ multiplex PCR, lists solely in-frame clones and lacks some. The table shows 30,000 or so clones, with about nine tenths occurring only once. Germline values: CDR1 MNHEY, CDR2 SVGAGI. The CDR3 is made up of 14 amino acids. Trimming cost V 5 bases and J 6 bases; bases outside gene matches: 8. This sequence originates from a female donor in good health, enrolled as a control in a pregnancy study. The chain is built from TRBV6-5 and TRBJ1-2; TRBD1 aligns across 8 bases. The starting material was CD8+ T cells from peripheral blood mononuclear cells, obtained in the second trimester of pregnancy. CDR3 in amino acids: CASSRRTGLDGYTF. The CDR3, as DNA: TGTGCCAGCAGTCGGCGGACAGGGTTAGATGGCTACACCTTC.